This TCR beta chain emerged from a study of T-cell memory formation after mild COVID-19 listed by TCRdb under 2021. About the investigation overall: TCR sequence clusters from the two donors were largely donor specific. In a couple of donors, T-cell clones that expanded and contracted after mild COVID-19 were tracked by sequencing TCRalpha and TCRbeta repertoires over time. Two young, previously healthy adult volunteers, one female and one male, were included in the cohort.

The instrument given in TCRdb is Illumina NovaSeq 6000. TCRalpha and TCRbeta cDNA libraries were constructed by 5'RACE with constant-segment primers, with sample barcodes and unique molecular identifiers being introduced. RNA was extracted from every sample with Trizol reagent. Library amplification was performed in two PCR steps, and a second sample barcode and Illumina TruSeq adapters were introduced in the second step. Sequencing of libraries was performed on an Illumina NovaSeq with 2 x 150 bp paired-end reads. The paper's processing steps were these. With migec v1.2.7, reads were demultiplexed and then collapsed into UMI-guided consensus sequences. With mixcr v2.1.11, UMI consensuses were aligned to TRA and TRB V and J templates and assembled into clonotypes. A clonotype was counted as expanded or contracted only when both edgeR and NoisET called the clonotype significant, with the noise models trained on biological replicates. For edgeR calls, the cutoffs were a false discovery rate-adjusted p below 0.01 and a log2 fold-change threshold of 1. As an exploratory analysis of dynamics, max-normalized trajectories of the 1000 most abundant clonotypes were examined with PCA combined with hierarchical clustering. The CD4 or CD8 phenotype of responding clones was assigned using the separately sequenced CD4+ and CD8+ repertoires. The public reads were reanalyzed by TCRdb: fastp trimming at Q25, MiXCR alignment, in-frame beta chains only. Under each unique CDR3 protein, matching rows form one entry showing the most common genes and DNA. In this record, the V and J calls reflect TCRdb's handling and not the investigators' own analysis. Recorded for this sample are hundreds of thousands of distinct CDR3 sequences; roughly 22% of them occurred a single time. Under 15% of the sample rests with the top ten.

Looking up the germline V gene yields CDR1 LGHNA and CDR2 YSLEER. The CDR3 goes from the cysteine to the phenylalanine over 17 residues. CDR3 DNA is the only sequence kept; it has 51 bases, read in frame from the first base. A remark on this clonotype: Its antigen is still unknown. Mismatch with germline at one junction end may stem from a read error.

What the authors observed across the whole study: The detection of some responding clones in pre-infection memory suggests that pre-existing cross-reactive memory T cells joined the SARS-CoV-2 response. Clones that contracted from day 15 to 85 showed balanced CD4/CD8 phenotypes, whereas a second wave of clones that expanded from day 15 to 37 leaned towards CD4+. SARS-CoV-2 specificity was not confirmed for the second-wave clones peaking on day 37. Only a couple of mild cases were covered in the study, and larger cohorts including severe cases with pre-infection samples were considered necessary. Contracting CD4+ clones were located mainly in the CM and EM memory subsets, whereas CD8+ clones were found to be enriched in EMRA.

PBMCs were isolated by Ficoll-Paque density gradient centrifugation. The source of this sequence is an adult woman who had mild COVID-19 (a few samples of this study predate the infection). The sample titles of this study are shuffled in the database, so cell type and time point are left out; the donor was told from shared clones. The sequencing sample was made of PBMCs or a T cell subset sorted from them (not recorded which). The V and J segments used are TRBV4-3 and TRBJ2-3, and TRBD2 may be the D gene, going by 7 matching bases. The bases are TGCGCCAGCAGCCAATCCGGGGGGCTAGCAAGTACAGATACGCGGTATTTT. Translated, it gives CASSQSGGLASTDTRYF.